What follows are 26 T cell receptor beta chains derived from one specimen sequenced in a study of cytomegalovirus exposure and HLA in healthy donors. This table comes from immunoSEQ multiplex PCR, and its TCRdb copy is limited to in-frame clones, with some not included. The data contain about 89,000 clones, almost 85% of them singletons. The sample taken for sequencing was PBMCs. Every receptor here comes from a woman in her late teens or twenties in good health and CMV-seropositive.

The chain combines TRBV30 with TRBJ1-4, with 8 nucleotides matching TRBD1. The ends lost 3 bases at V and 5 bases at J; junction bases unmatched: 5. This CDR3 contains 14 residues. CDR1 and CDR2 from the germline V gene are GTSNPN and SVGIG (reference sequence). DNA of the CDR3: TGTGCCTGGAGCGGACAGGGTGGAAATGAAAAACTGTTTTTT. Protein sequence: CAWSGQGGNEKLFF.

The chain links TRBV15 to TRBJ1-5, with D perhaps matching TRBD1 (5 bases). V was shortened by 3 bases and J by 4 bases, with 10 bases between the two germline ends. CDR3 length: 14 residues. Germline V gene data show CDR1 as LNHNV and CDR2 as YYDKDF (reference sequence). This chain's CDR3 is CATSSSRGNQPQHF. The CDR3 nucleotides are TGTGCCACCAGCAGCAGCCGGGGGAATCAGCCCCAGCATTTT.

This chain joins TRBV5-4 and TRBJ2-7; D remains ambiguous. The CDR3 contains 14 residues. The germline gives CDR1 SGHNT, CDR2 YYREEE (reference sequence). V lost 0 bases to trimming and J lost 5 bases, with 12 bases between them. The CDR3 is CASSLAGVGDEQYF. CDR3 bases: TGTGCCAGCAGCTTGGCCGGAGTCGGAGACGAGCAGTACTTC.

The chain joins TRBV7-8 to TRBJ1-6; D is unclear. Looked up from germline, CDR1 is SGHVS and CDR2 is FQNEAQ. The V gene lost 6 bases and the J gene lost 6 bases, with 27 bases spanning the gap. CDR3 size: 19 residues. The DNA for the CDR3 is TGTGCCAGCAGATTAACCCCCCGCGGTACCGATAATGGTAATTCACCCCTCCACTTT. Protein sequence: CASRLTPRGTDNGNSPLHF.

The rearrangement links TRBV9 to TRBJ2-5; TRBD1 agrees at 8 bases. The CDR3 is made up of 16 amino acids. V trimming: 4 bases; J trimming: 1 base; junction bases outside the gene matches: 9. The germline V gene has CDR1 SGDLS and CDR2 YYNGEE. CDR3 sequence reads: CASSPRQGLPQETQYF. The CDR3 DNA reads TGTGCCAGCAGCCCTCGACAGGGGCTCCCCCAAGAGACCCAGTACTTC. Complete variable domain (other parts from reference TRBV9 and TRBJ2-5): DSGVTQTPKHLITATGQRVTLRCSPRSGDLSVYWYQQSLDQGLQFLIQYYNGEERAKGNILERFSAQQFPDLHSELNLSSLELGDSALYFCASSPRQGLPQETQYFGPGTRLLVL.

The chain recombines TRBV9 with TRBJ2-3; perhaps TRBD1 as D (6 bases). Deletions cut 2 bases from V and 5 bases from J, with 15 bases between. Germline V gene lookup returns CDR1 SGDLS and CDR2 YYNGEE. The CDR3 totals 15 residues. The DNA for the CDR3 is TGTGCCAGCAGCGTGGCAGGGGCACTCCGAGATACGCAGTATTTT. This translates into CASSVAGALRDTQYF.

This chain connects TRBV28 to TRBJ1-3; D gene uncertain. The CDR3 spans 16 residues. Germline V lookup: CDR1 MDHEN, CDR2 SYDVKM. V shed 7 bases and J shed 0 bases, with 16 bases lying between them. The CDR3 region has the DNA TGTGCCAGCACCCCGCCCCGAGCCTACTCTGGAAACACCATATATTTT. The encoded protein is CASTPPRAYSGNTIYF.

V usage is TRBV7-9 and J usage is TRBJ1-5, with 7 bases that match TRBD1. Trimming took 5 bases from V and 4 from J; bases not matched to a gene: 8. This CDR3 is 15 amino acids long. CDR1 is SEHNR, CDR2 FQNEAQ, per germline (reference sequence). The CDR3 coding sequence is TGTGCCAGCAGCCCGACAGGGACCTGGAATCAGCCCCAGCATTTT. Its protein product is CASSPTGTWNQPQHF.

The rearrangement links TRBV27 to TRBJ2-3, with TRBD1 identical over 9 bases. Germline CDR1 reads MNHEY; CDR2 reads SMNVEV (reference sequence). The CDR3 runs 14 residues. V lost 8 bases and J lost 2; bases outside the gene matches: 5. For the CDR3, the DNA is TGTGCCAGCTCCGGGACAGGGTACACAGATACGCAGTATTTT. Translating it yields CASSGTGYTDTQYF.

DNA of the CDR3: TGTGCCAGTAGTATGTTCGCTGAAGCTTTCTTT. Amino acid sequence: CASSMFAEAFF. The genes are TRBV19 and TRBJ1-1; D is unresolved. CDR3 length: 11 amino acids. V lost 3 bases to trimming and J lost 6 bases, with 5 bases between them. Germline V gives CDR1 LNHDA, CDR2 SQIVND (reference sequence). Based on the CDR3 plus reference TRBV19 and TRBJ1-1, the full variable domain is DGGITQSPKYLFRKEGQNVTLSCEQNLNHDAMYWYRQDPGQGLRLIYYSQIVNDFQKGDIAEGYSVSREKKESFPLTVTSAQKNPTAFYLCASSMFAEAFFGQGTRLTVV.

The chain carries TRBV6-5 and TRBJ1-4; TRBD1 matches at 8 bases. Germline CDR1 and CDR2: MNHEY and SVGAGI. V was clipped by 5 bases and J by 3 bases; unmatched bases: 5. There are 15 residues in the CDR3. In DNA, the CDR3 is TGTGCCAGCAGTCGACAGGGGCGGTCTAATGAAAAACTGTTTTTT. Its protein product is CASSRQGRSNEKLFF.

This rearrangement joins TRBV6-1 to TRBJ1-3, with 8 bases fitting TRBD1. The length of the CDR3 is 13 residues. Germline CDR1 is MNHNS and CDR2 is SASEGT. Trimming at V came to 6 bases and at J to 2 bases, leaving 0 bases not matched to a gene. The CDR3 sequence: CASSRGPGNTIYF. CDR3 sequence (DNA): TGTGCCAGCAGCAGGGGGCCTGGAAACACCATATATTTT.

The V gene is TRBV11-1, the J gene TRBJ2-7; perhaps TRBD1 as D (5 bases). The CDR3 contains 14 residues. Germline CDR1 reads SGHAT; CDR2 reads FQDESV (reference sequence). Trimming removed 4 bases at V and 3 bases at J, with 13 bases between. Here the CDR3 DNA reads TGTGCCAGCAGCTCTCAGCAGGGATTCTACGAGCAGTACTTC. It translates to CASSSQQGFYEQYF.

The V gene is TRBV5-1, the J gene TRBJ1-3; D perhaps matches TRBD1 (6 bases). Germline V gene lookup returns CDR1 SGHRS and CDR2 YFSETQ. CDR3 size: 16 residues. The V end lost 4 bases, the J end lost 0 bases, and 14 bases lay between the germline ends. Here the CDR3 DNA reads TGCGCCAGCAGCGCCAGGGGCATAAGCTCTGGAAACACCATATATTTT. It translates to CASSARGISSGNTIYF.

As for this clone: This CDR3 is also generated by other DNA sequences in the sample. The chain links TRBV5-1 to TRBJ2-5, with 10 bases lining up with TRBD2. Germline CDR1 is SGHRS and CDR2 is YFSETQ. The CDR3 consists of 16 residues. V shed 0 bases, J shed 2 bases, and the junction held 4 bases outside the gene matches. The DNA for the CDR3 is TGCGCCAGCAGCTTGGTGGTAGCGGGGGGACAAGAGACCCAGTACTTC. Protein: CASSLVVAGGQETQYF.

The V call is TRBV9, the J call TRBJ2-2; D may be TRBD2 (6 bases). Trimming shortened V by 4 bases and J by 4 bases, and 8 bases separated the two germline ends. Germline CDR1 SGDLS, CDR2 YYNGEE. CDR3 length: 13 residues. The CDR3 nucleotides are TGTGCCAGCAGCCTGGGGGGCACCGGGGAGCTGTTTTTT. It is translated as CASSLGGTGELFF. Full variable domain (missing parts from reference TRBV9 and TRBJ2-2): DSGVTQTPKHLITATGQRVTLRCSPRSGDLSVYWYQQSLDQGLQFLIQYYNGEERAKGNILERFSAQQFPDLHSELNLSSLELGDSALYFCASSLGGTGELFFGEGSRLTVL.

CDR3 region: CASVLAEGTDTQYF. The CDR3 DNA sequence: TGTGCCAGCGTCCTAGCGGAAGGCACAGATACGCAGTATTTT. This chain connects TRBV28 to TRBJ2-3; 7 bases line up with TRBD2. This CDR3 has 14 amino acids. Germline V gene lookup returns CDR1 MDHEN and CDR2 SYDVKM. Trimming removed 8 bases from V and 1 base from J; junction bases left unmatched: 6.

Written as DNA, the CDR3 is TGTGCCAGCAGTTTATCGGTGGGGGGATTCCACGAGCAGTACTTC. Its protein is CASSLSVGGFHEQYF. The chain has TRBV27 and TRBJ2-7, with D perhaps matching TRBD2 (6 bases). The CDR3 spans 15 residues. The germline CDR1 and CDR2 sequences are MNHEY and SMNVEV (reference sequence). Trimming shortened V by 0 bases and J by 5 bases, and 14 bases separated the two germline ends.

This chain uses TRBV23-1 with TRBJ2-5; perhaps TRBD1 as D (5 bases). TRBV23-1 is an open reading frame whose function is uncertain. Trimming removed 0 bases from V and 5 bases from J, with 22 bases in between. This CDR3 region has 18 residues. As DNA, the CDR3 is TGCGCCAGCAGTCAATCCTTTTGGGGCGGAGAACCTCAGGAGACCCAGTACTTC. This codes for CASSQSFWGGEPQETQYF.

The chain is built from TRBV10-1 and TRBJ2-3, with a weak D call TRBD2 (5 bases). The length of the CDR3 is 15 residues. From germline, CDR1 is WNHNN and CDR2 SYGVQD (reference sequence). V was trimmed by 0 bases and J by 1 base, leaving 8 bases between them. CDR3 in amino acids: CASSESTRGTDTQYF. CDR3 bases: TGCGCCAGCAGTGAGTCAACTAGAGGCACAGATACGCAGTATTTT.

V usage is TRBV7-8 and J usage is TRBJ1-1, with unresolved D. Germline V gene lookup returns CDR1 SGHVS and CDR2 FQNEAQ. CDR3 size: 14 residues. V was pared by 2 bases and J by 4 bases, with 11 bases between. As DNA, the CDR3 is TGTGCCAGCAGCTTAAATCAGGTCGGCACTGAAGCTTTCTTT. The encoded protein is CASSLNQVGTEAFF.

The CDR3 coding sequence is TGCGCCAGCAGCCAAGCGGGTGGAACGGGGGGCCTGTACAATGAGCAGTTCTTC. Translating it yields CASSQAGGTGGLYNEQFF. V and J are TRBV4-3 and TRBJ2-1; maybe TRBD2 (7 bases). The V end was cut by 1 base, the J end by 4 bases, with 20 bases between. The CDR3 runs 18 residues. Germline V gene lookup returns CDR1 LGHNA and CDR2 YSLEER.

This clone was detected once. The chain recombines TRBV25-1 with TRBJ2-5; 9 bases are a match to TRBD1. CDR1 and CDR2 (germline): MGHDK, SYGVNS. The CDR3 is 15 residues long. Unmatched junction bases numbered 5, after V lost 1 base and J lost 5 bases. The CDR3 spells CASSEFVGTGETQYF. DNA of the CDR3: TGTGCCAGCAGTGAATTTGTGGGGACAGGGGAGACCCAGTACTTC.

The rearrangement links TRBV6-5 to TRBJ2-7; TRBD2 matches 14 bases. The J segment lost 6 bases and the V segment lost 6 bases, leaving 7 bases of the junction unmatched. The CDR3 is made up of 15 amino acids. Germline V gives CDR1 MNHEY, CDR2 SVGAGI. The CDR3 region is CASSETSGGAGEQYF. In nucleotides, the CDR3 is TGTGCCAGCAGCGAGACTAGCGGGGGGGCCGGCGAGCAGTACTTC.

The genes are TRBV7-3 and TRBJ2-5; D perhaps matches TRBD2 (5 bases). The CDR3 runs to 14 residues. Germline V gene lookup returns CDR1 SGHTA and CDR2 FQGTGA. V lost 3 bases to trimming and J lost 0 bases, with 8 bases between them. The CDR3 here is CASSLDSNQETQYF. In nucleotides, the CDR3 is TGTGCCAGCAGCTTGGACTCGAACCAAGAGACCCAGTACTTC.

The genes are TRBV29-1 and TRBJ1-2; D possibly corresponds to TRBD1 (5 bases). This CDR3 is built from 14 residues. The V and J ends lost 2 bases and 4 bases respectively, with 14 bases between them. Germline CDR1 and CDR2: SQVTM and ANQGSEA. Written as DNA, the CDR3 is TGCAGCGTTGAACGCCACGACAGCTCCTATGGCTACACCTTC. It yields the protein CSVERHDSSYGYTF.